The 20 T cell receptor beta chains reported below all come from one sample, sequenced in a study of T-cell reconstitution after alpha-beta-depleted transplantation in children. Unique molecular identifiers featured in how the TCRbeta library was prepared. TCRdb called the PCR reads again in MiXCR, with one record for every CDR3 protein. The sample comprises 780,000 or so distinct CDR3 sequences, 15% to 20% of which are singletons, and approximately 5% rests with the top ten. The source material was PBMCs, mostly from graft donor cells, sampled 360 days after TCRalphabeta/CD19-depleted stem cell transplant. The receptors stem from a male patient between 5 and 17 years old who had a stem cell transplant for acute lymphoblastic leukemia, so the T cells may come from the graft donor.

The chain has TRBV4-1 and TRBJ2-3; tentatively, D is TRBD1 (5 bases). CDR3 size: 16 residues. V was cut by 4 bases and J by 6 bases, with 20 bases left in between. The germline CDR1 and CDR2 sequences are MGHRA and YSYEKL. CDR3 DNA: TGCGCCAGCAGCCTCAAGGGGCCCCTAAGGCGGGATACGCAGTATTTT. Amino acids: CASSLKGPLRRDTQYF.

This clonotype turned up a few times. This chain uses TRBV9 with TRBJ2-2; D remains ambiguous. There are 16 residues in the CDR3. V shed 3 bases and J shed 0 bases, with 12 bases lying between them. Germline-derived CDR1 and CDR2 are SGDLS and YYNGEE. CDR3 amino acids: CASSEVNRPNTGELFF. In DNA, the CDR3 is TGTGCCAGCAGCGAGGTAAACAGACCGAACACCGGGGAGCTGTTTTTT.

The rearrangement uses TRBV12-3 or TRBV12-4 and TRBJ2-3; 8 bases agree with TRBD2. The CDR3 spans 14 residues. Losses at the gene ends were 7 bases for V and 4 bases for J; bases not matched to a gene: 7. DNA of the CDR3: TGTGCCAGCATTGGAGCGGGAGCAGCAGATACGCAGTATTTT. This encodes CASIGAGAADTQYF.

This clonotype has ten or more counts. The chain has TRBV9 and TRBJ2-5; the match to TRBD1 covers 7 bases. This CDR3 has 13 residues. Per germline, CDR1 SGDLS and CDR2 YYNGEE. The junction had 3 bases not matched to a gene; V was cut back by 3 bases and J by 4 bases. The CDR3 region is CASSDHRGETQYF. DNA of the CDR3: TGTGCCAGCAGCGACCACAGGGGAGAGACCCAGTACTTC.

The chain combines TRBV18 with TRBJ2-7, with D tentatively TRBD1 (5 bases). This CDR3 has 13 residues. The V and J ends lost 4 bases and 5 bases respectively, with 12 bases between them. CDR1 is KGHSH, CDR2 LQKENI, per germline. DNA of the CDR3: TGTGCCAGCTCACTAAAGCTGGGGCACGAGCAGTACTTC. Its translation: CASSLKLGHEQYF.

V is TRBV6-1 and J is TRBJ2-7, with no clear D. Germline V gene sequence: CDR1 MNHNS, CDR2 SASEGT. V was cut by 1 base and J by 2 bases, with 15 bases left in between. The CDR3 loop spans 16 amino acids. The chain's CDR3 is CASSEVRRTATYEQYF. CDR3 sequence (DNA): TGTGCCAGCAGTGAAGTGCGTAGGACCGCCACCTACGAGCAGTACTTC.

The sample holds many counts of this clonotype. The chain is built from TRBV20-1 and TRBJ1-5; D is uncertain. This CDR3 comprises 12 residues. Germline V gene sequence: CDR1 DFQATT, CDR2 SNEGSKA (reference sequence). V dropped 3 bases and J dropped 1 base, with 4 bases sitting between them. CDR3 residues: CSASWSNQPQHF. Written as DNA, the CDR3 is TGCAGTGCTAGTTGGAGCAATCAGCCCCAGCATTTT.

This chain joins TRBV24-1 and TRBJ2-1; D possibly uses TRBD1 or TRBD2 (5 bases each). The CDR3 has 13 amino acids. Germline values: CDR1 KGHDR, CDR2 SFDVKD. Between the trimmed V and J ends, which lost 4 bases and 7 bases, there was a span of 10 bases. The CDR3: CATSEGVGNEQFF. The CDR3 DNA follows: TGTGCCACCAGTGAGGGGGTCGGGAATGAGCAGTTCTTC.

In this sample, this clonotype turned up a few times. The V gene is TRBV5-1, the J gene TRBJ2-7, with 14 bases matching TRBD2. V was pared by 4 bases and J by 7 bases, with 10 bases of the junction left unmatched. This CDR3 is 16 amino acids long. Germline V lookup: CDR1 SGHRS, CDR2 YFSETQ. The CDR3 reads CASSHGLAGGTLEQYF. In nucleotides, the CDR3 is TGCGCCAGCAGCCACGGACTAGCGGGAGGCACCTTGGAGCAGTACTTC.

This clonotype was observed at least ten times. The V call is TRBV18, the J call TRBJ2-7; no clear D gene. Trimming pared 3 bases from V and 3 bases from J, leaving 6 bases between. Germline-derived CDR1 and CDR2 are KGHSH and LQKENI. The CDR3 sequence is 12 residues long. CDR3 sequence (DNA): TGTGCCAGCTCACCCGAAAACTACGAGCAGTACTTC. Translation gives CASSPENYEQYF.

This clonotype was seen a handful of times. V is TRBV7-9 and J is TRBJ2-2; D might be TRBD2 (6 bases). V was shortened by 7 bases and J by 5 bases, with 14 bases between the two germline ends. The CDR3 spans 14 residues. The germline V gene encodes CDR1 SEHNR and CDR2 FQNEAQ (reference sequence). The CDR3 DNA reads TGTGCCAGCACCCTAATCGGGGGAACCGGGGAGCTGTTTTTT. This encodes CASTLIGGTGELFF.

This chain connects TRBV20-1 to TRBJ2-3; D perhaps matches TRBD1 (5 bases). Germline CDR1 reads DFQATT; CDR2 reads SNEGSKA (reference sequence). Trimming left V 0 bases short and J 6 bases short, with 22 bases between. The CDR3 is 17 residues long. This chain's CDR3 is CSARENVRGLSGDTQYF. The CDR3 DNA reads as TGCAGTGCTAGAGAGAACGTAAGGGGTCTTTCAGGGGATACGCAGTATTTT.

In DNA form, the CDR3 reads TGTGCCAGCACCGATAATAAGGGACAGGGGAACACCGGGGAGCTGTTTTTT. Translation: CASTDNKGQGNTGELFF. This chain links TRBV7-7 with TRBJ2-2, with 9 bases lining up with TRBD1. The germline V gene encodes CDR1 SSHAT and CDR2 FNYEAQ (reference sequence). V shed 7 bases, J shed 1 base, and the junction held 10 bases outside the gene matches. The CDR3 has 17 residues.

This clonotype was picked up a small number of times. The chain couples TRBV28 to TRBJ1-2; no firm D call. Trimming cost V 4 bases and J 5 bases, with 8 bases left between them. CDR1 is MDHEN, CDR2 SYDVKM, per germline. The CDR3 spans 12 residues. The CDR3 protein is CASSSPAYGYTF. For the CDR3, the DNA is TGTGCCAGCAGTTCCCCTGCATATGGCTACACCTTC.

This clonotype was counted many times. The rearrangement joins TRBV9 to TRBJ2-3; 9 bases line up with TRBD2. The J segment lost 4 bases and the V segment lost 0 bases, leaving 12 bases of the junction unmatched. In germline, CDR1 is SGDLS, CDR2 YYNGEE. The CDR3 sequence is 18 residues long. The chain's CDR3 is CASSVAGRTSEIPDTQYF. Here the CDR3 DNA reads TGTGCCAGCAGCGTAGCCGGAAGGACTAGCGAAATACCAGATACGCAGTATTTT.

This clonotype was counted a few times. The rearrangement uses TRBV5-1 and TRBJ2-7, with 11 nucleotides matching TRBD1. The germline gives CDR1 SGHRS, CDR2 YFSETQ. Unmatched junction bases numbered 9, after V lost 1 base and J lost 3 bases. The CDR3 is 17 amino acids. This CDR3 is CASSLYPGQGAIYEQYF. Written as DNA, the CDR3 is TGCGCCAGCAGCTTGTACCCCGGACAGGGGGCAATCTACGAGCAGTACTTC.

As to this clonotype: An end of the junction differs from the germline gene, which may be a read error. V and J are TRBV2 and TRBJ2-1, with 11 bases aligning to TRBD2. This CDR3 is 15 amino acids long. CDR1 is SNHLY, CDR2 FYNNEI, per germline. In DNA, the CDR3 is TGTGCCAGCTCTTTAGGACTAGCGGGCTACGATGAGCAGTTCTTC. It is translated as CASSLGLAGYDEQFF.

V gene TRBV3-1 combines with J gene TRBJ2-6; no clear D gene. The CDR3 consists of 16 residues. Germline loops: CDR1 LGHDT, CDR2 YNNKEL (reference sequence). Trimming shortened V by 4 bases and J by 3 bases, and 13 bases separated the two germline ends. The CDR3 bases are TGTGCCAGCAGCCGCAAAGCCGGCCGTGGGGCCAACGTCCTGACTTTC. This codes for CASSRKAGRGANVLTF.

The chain combines TRBV12-3 or TRBV12-4 with TRBJ2-1, with 11 positions matching TRBD2. There are 14 residues in the CDR3. J gave up 13 bases and V 2 bases, and 7 bases lay outside the gene matches. Here the CDR3 reads CASSLQLAGVGQFF. The CDR3 bases are TGTGCCAGCAGTTTACAACTAGCGGGAGTAGGCCAGTTCTTC.

This clonotype came up a few times. This sequence joins TRBV4-2 and TRBJ1-1, with TRBD1 identical over 7 bases. The germline V gene has CDR1 LGHNA and CDR2 YNFKEQ. This CDR3 contains 12 residues. V shed 4 bases, J shed 6 bases, and the junction held 2 bases outside the gene matches. The CDR3 DNA reads as TGTGCCAGCAGCCCAGGGGGGGCTGAAGCTTTCTTT. It translates to CASSPGGAEAFF.